These 29 T cell receptor beta chains originate from one sample sequenced in a study of CD8 T cells in ankylosing spondylitis. The study, taken as a whole, reports: Among TCR beta sequences, a motif of 7 to 9 highly homologous variants appeared characteristic of ankylosing spondylitis blood.

MiXCR, applied by TCRdb to the 5' RACE reads, yields one record per CDR3 protein. The table has 350,000 to 550,000 distinct CDR3 sequences, 25% to 30% seen once. No antigens are known for them. Sequences were obtained from blood, either unsorted or a sorted T cell fraction (not recorded which). All receptors derive from a male donor with ankylosing spondylitis.

This clonotype was seen only a few times. The rearrangement links TRBV5-1 to TRBJ1-2; D not certain. V was shortened by 0 bases and J by 2 bases, with 8 bases between the two germline ends. This CDR3 contains 14 residues. Per the germline V gene, CDR1 is SGHRS and CDR2 is YFSETQ. The CDR3 here is CASSLAGENYGYTF. CDR3 sequence (DNA): TGCGCCAGCAGCTTGGCCGGGGAAAACTATGGCTACACCTTC.

In its sample, this clonotype was seen once. Written as DNA, the CDR3 is TGTGCCAGCAGCTTACAGGGTTACGAGCAGTACGTC. It specifies CASSLQGYEQYV. V is TRBV28 and J is TRBJ2-7, with D tentatively TRBD1 (6 bases). This CDR3 comprises 12 residues. Trimming took off 6 bases at V and 4 bases at J, with 10 bases between the two ends. Per the germline V gene, CDR1 is MDHEN and CDR2 is SYDVKM.

The V call is TRBV12-3 or TRBV12-4, the J call TRBJ2-2; 9 bases line up with TRBD2. The CDR3 loop spans 17 amino acids. With 0 bases clipped from V and 2 bases from J, the junction kept 4 bases outside the gene matches. The CDR3 DNA follows: TGTGCCAGCAGTTTAGCAGCGGGAGGAGTTAACACCGGGGAGCTGTTTTTT. Amino acid sequence: CASSLAAGGVNTGELFF.

V is TRBV5-1 and J is TRBJ1-2, with 7 bases that match TRBD1. V was clipped by 4 bases and J by 4 bases; unmatched bases: 7. In germline, CDR1 is SGHRS, CDR2 YFSETQ. The CDR3 is 14 amino acids. The CDR3 here is CASSLKGQTYGYTF. The CDR3 DNA reads TGCGCCAGCAGCCTCAAGGGACAGACCTATGGCTACACCTTC.

This clonotype has more than one count but fewer than ten. This chain joins TRBV20-1 and TRBJ2-3, with D possibly matching TRBD1 (5 bases). CDR1 is DFQATT, CDR2 SNEGSKA, per germline (reference sequence). V was trimmed by 5 bases and J by 0 bases, leaving 15 bases between them. This CDR3 spans 15 amino acids. The DNA of the CDR3 is TGCAGTGCTCCCACTCGACAGACGAGCACAGATACGCAGTATTTT. Encoded protein: CSAPTRQTSTDTQYF.

The chain recombines TRBV19 with TRBJ2-7; D call uncertain. CDR3 length: 13 amino acids. Trimming stripped 6 bases from V and 3 bases from J, with 12 bases between. CDR1 is LNHDA and CDR2 is SQIVND in the germline V gene (reference sequence). This CDR3 reads CASSPGPHYEQYF. CDR3 DNA: TGTGCCAGTAGCCCAGGACCCCACTACGAGCAGTACTTC. Complete variable domain (other parts from reference TRBV19 and TRBJ2-7): DGGITQSPKYLFRKEGQNVTLSCEQNLNHDAMYWYRQDPGQGLRLIYYSQIVNDFQKGDIAEGYSVSREKKESFPLTVTSAQKNPTAFYLCASSPGPHYEQYFGPGTRLTVT.

The V gene is TRBV5-1, the J gene TRBJ1-3, with D unresolved. CDR3 length: 16 residues. Trimming cost V 3 bases and J 0 bases, with 13 bases left between them. In germline, CDR1 is SGHRS, CDR2 YFSETQ. The CDR3 DNA reads as TGCGCCAGCAGCTCGGCCCTGGGCAACTCTGGAAACACCATATATTTT. Protein: CASSSALGNSGNTIYF. Full variable domain (outside the CDR3, taken from reference TRBV5-1 and TRBJ1-3): KAGVTQTPRYLIKTRGQQVTLSCSPISGHRSVSWYQQTPGQGLQFLFEYFSETQRNKGNFPGRFSGRQFSNSRSEMNVSTLELGDSALYLCASSSALGNSGNTIYFGEGSWLTVV.

There are a few counts of this clonotype. V is TRBV7-2 and J is TRBJ2-1; D remains unclear. CDR1 SGHTA and CDR2 FQGNSA come from the germline V gene. V was pared by 4 bases and J by 6 bases, with 4 bases between. The CDR3 extends over 11 amino acids. The CDR3 is CASSSLNEQFF. The CDR3 bases are TGTGCCAGCAGCTCCCTCAATGAGCAGTTCTTC.

The chain combines TRBV5-1 with TRBJ2-7, with D possibly matching TRBD1 (6 bases). CDR3 length: 13 residues. The V and J ends lost 3 bases and 3 bases respectively, with 10 bases between them. Germline V CDR1 and CDR2: SGHRS, YFSETQ. The CDR3 region has the DNA TGCGCCAGCAGCTCGGAAGGGGGCTACGAGCAGTACTTC. It codes for CASSSEGGYEQYF.

This clonotype has just a few counts. This chain uses TRBV7-9 with TRBJ2-2, with a possible D match to TRBD2 (6 bases). The length of the CDR3 is 14 residues. Germline values: CDR1 SEHNR, CDR2 FQNEAQ (reference sequence). V was cut by 7 bases and J by 2 bases, with 11 bases left in between. The DNA for the CDR3 is TGTGCCAGCACCACGGGACTCAACACCGGGGAGCTGTTTTTT. Encoded protein: CASTTGLNTGELFF.

This clonotype was found many times. The chain recombines TRBV7-9 with TRBJ2-5; unclear D gene. This CDR3 is 12 amino acids long. CDR1 SEHNR and CDR2 FQNEAQ come from the germline V gene (reference sequence). V dropped 4 bases and J dropped 5 bases, with 8 bases sitting between them. The DNA for the CDR3 is TGTGCCAGCAGCTCGGGCTGGGAGACCCAGTACTTC. It encodes CASSSGWETQYF.

The rearrangement links TRBV28 to TRBJ1-6; D possibly corresponds to TRBD1 (5 bases). The V and J ends lost 7 bases and 5 bases respectively, with 15 bases between them. Looked up from germline, CDR1 is MDHEN and CDR2 is SYDVKM. This CDR3 contains 15 residues. For the CDR3, the DNA is TGTGCCAGCAACACGGGGACTCCTGATAATTCACCCCTCCACTTT. Amino acids: CASNTGTPDNSPLHF.

This clonotype has more than one count but fewer than ten. The chain is built from TRBV5-5 and TRBJ2-6; D ambiguous. The CDR3 runs to 15 residues. Germline-derived CDR1 and CDR2 are SGHKS and YYEKEE (reference sequence). Trimming removed 4 bases from V and 0 bases from J, with 8 bases in between. As DNA, the CDR3 is TGTGCCAGCAGCATCCGTAGCTCTGGGGCCAACGTCCTGACTTTC. Translation: CASSIRSSGANVLTF.

As DNA, the CDR3 is TGTGCCAGCAGCTTAGGGTCTACCGGGGAGACCCAGTACTTC. It codes for CASSLGSTGETQYF. This rearrangement joins TRBV7-6 to TRBJ2-5; no firm D call. CDR1 is SGHVS, CDR2 FNYEAQ, per germline. The CDR3 is 14 amino acids. V dropped 1 base and J dropped 5 bases, with 11 bases sitting between them.

This chain links TRBV5-6 with TRBJ2-3, with TRBD2 as a possible D gene (6 bases). Trimming shortened V by 0 bases and J by 8 bases, and 16 bases separated the two germline ends. This CDR3 has 15 amino acids. The germline gives CDR1 SGHDT, CDR2 YYEEEE. DNA of the CDR3: TGTGCCAGCAGCTTGGGACTAGGGACCTCAGTTACGCAGTATTTT. This encodes CASSLGLGTSVTQYF.

This clonotype was counted many times. In nucleotides, the CDR3 is TGTGCCAGCCGACCGACAGGGATCGGGCAGCCCCAGCATTTT. It codes for CASRPTGIGQPQHF. The chain is built from TRBV12-3 or TRBV12-4 and TRBJ1-5, with 7 bases fitting TRBD1. This CDR3 spans 14 amino acids. With 8 bases clipped from V and 7 bases from J, the junction kept 11 bases outside the gene matches.

In this sample, this clonotype turned up a few times. The chain employs TRBV7-2 and TRBJ2-6; TRBD1 or TRBD2 may be the D gene (5 bases each). Germline V lookup: CDR1 SGHTA, CDR2 FQGNSA. The CDR3 runs 16 residues. The V end lost 1 base, the J end lost 1 base, and 8 bases lay between the germline ends. The CDR3 loop reads CASSLDGGSGANVLTF. CDR3 nucleotides: TGTGCCAGCAGCTTAGATGGGGGATCTGGGGCCAACGTCCTGACTTTC.

The rearrangement uses TRBV20-1 and TRBJ2-3; D might be TRBD2 (5 bases). Germline-derived CDR1 and CDR2 are DFQATT and SNEGSKA (reference sequence). V dropped 3 bases and J dropped 2 bases, with 12 bases sitting between them. This CDR3 has 14 residues. The CDR3 loop is CSARTLEATDTQYF. In nucleotides, the CDR3 is TGCAGTGCTAGGACCCTGGAGGCCACAGATACGCAGTATTTT.

The chain joins TRBV20-1 to TRBJ2-3; tentative D call: TRBD2 (5 bases). The CDR3 is made up of 15 amino acids. Looked up from germline, CDR1 is DFQATT and CDR2 is SNEGSKA (reference sequence). V was cut by 5 bases and J by 3 bases, with 18 bases left in between. CDR3: CSAPSWQSGTDTQYF. The CDR3 DNA sequence: TGCAGTGCTCCCTCGTGGCAATCGGGGACAGATACGCAGTATTTT.

DNA for the CDR3: TGTGCCAGCAGCCAAGTCGCGGGACAGAATTCACCCCTCCACTTT. As protein: CASSQVAGQNSPLHF. The gene calls are TRBV3-1 and TRBJ1-6; 7 bases match TRBD1. The CDR3 loop spans 15 amino acids. The V gene end was trimmed by 1 base and the J gene end by 7 bases; junction bases not matched to a gene: 4. From germline, CDR1 is LGHDT and CDR2 YNNKEL (reference sequence).

The chain is built from TRBV20-1 and TRBJ2-7; TRBD1 matches at 7 bases. This CDR3 contains 12 residues. Trimming took 5 bases from V and 6 from J; bases not matched to a gene: 7. Germline-derived CDR1 and CDR2 are DFQATT and SNEGSKA (reference sequence). CDR3 residues: CSAPDRTAEQYF. The CDR3 DNA is TGCAGTGCTCCGGACAGGACCGCCGAGCAGTACTTC.

The chain uses TRBV15 and TRBJ2-1, with 7 bases matching TRBD2. J gave up 3 bases and V 0 bases, and 5 bases lay outside the gene matches. Germline loops: CDR1 LNHNV, CDR2 YYDKDF (reference sequence). This CDR3 comprises 16 residues. The CDR3 protein is CATSRDDSGFYNEQFF. The CDR3 nucleotides are TGTGCCACCAGCAGAGATGATAGCGGGTTCTACAATGAGCAGTTCTTC.

The CDR3 region is CSANSDSADTQYF. CDR3 bases: TGCAGTGCCAATAGTGATAGCGCAGATACGCAGTATTTT. The chain has TRBV20-1 and TRBJ2-3; tentative D call: TRBD2 (5 bases). The germline V and J ends were trimmed by 6 bases and 4 bases, with 14 bases remaining between them. CDR3 length equals 13 residues. CDR1 is DFQATT and CDR2 is SNEGSKA in the germline V gene (reference sequence).

J is TRBJ2-3 and V is TRBV12-3 or TRBV12-4, with D perhaps TRBD1 (6 bases). The V and J ends lost 2 bases and 2 bases respectively, with 8 bases between them. CDR3 length: 14 amino acids. Here the CDR3 DNA reads TGTGCCAGCAGTTTATGGGGGCCCACAGATACGCAGTATTTT. Its translation: CASSLWGPTDTQYF.

A few counts support this clonotype. The chain couples TRBV9 to TRBJ2-5, with 12 nucleotides matching TRBD2. The germline V gene has CDR1 SGDLS and CDR2 YYNGEE. With 0 bases clipped from V and 5 bases from J, the junction kept 5 bases outside the gene matches. CDR3 length equals 16 residues. In DNA form, the CDR3 reads TGTGCCAGCAGCGTAGGCCTAGCGGGAGGGTTTGAGACCCAGTACTTC. This codes for CASSVGLAGGFETQYF. The full variable domain, its missing parts supplied by reference TRBV9 and TRBJ2-5, is DSGVTQTPKHLITATGQRVTLRCSPRSGDLSVYWYQQSLDQGLQFLIQYYNGEERAKGNILERFSAQQFPDLHSELNLSSLELGDSALYFCASSVGLAGGFETQYFGPGTRLLVL.

The chain joins TRBV29-1 to TRBJ2-1; D is ambiguous. CDR1 SQVTM and CDR2 ANQGSEA come from the germline V gene. CDR3 size: 13 residues. V lost 6 bases and J lost 7, with 16 bases in between. This CDR3 reads CSVSRPLRNEQFF. The CDR3 DNA is TGCAGCGTGAGTCGACCCTTGAGGAATGAGCAGTTCTTC.

This clonotype was detected only a few times. The J gene is TRBJ2-7, the V gene TRBV5-1; D tentatively reads TRBD1 or TRBD2 (6 bases each). Germline CDR1 reads SGHRS; CDR2 reads YFSETQ. The CDR3 has 14 residues. Trimming took off 5 bases at V and 3 bases at J, with 15 bases between the two ends. Here the CDR3 reads CASSPRGVDYEQYF. CDR3 sequence (DNA): TGCGCCAGCAGTCCGAGGGGGGTCGACTACGAGCAGTACTTC. Drawing the rest from reference TRBV5-1 and TRBJ2-7, the complete variable domain is KAGVTQTPRYLIKTRGQQVTLSCSPISGHRSVSWYQQTPGQGLQFLFEYFSETQRNKGNFPGRFSGRQFSNSRSEMNVSTLELGDSALYLCASSPRGVDYEQYFGPGTRLTVT.

This clonotype was counted a few times. The chain couples TRBV5-5 to TRBJ1-1; tentatively, D is TRBD1 (6 bases). This CDR3 has 16 residues. V was clipped by 4 bases and J by 3 bases, with 19 bases between them. Looked up from germline, CDR1 is SGHKS and CDR2 is YYEKEE (reference sequence). The CDR3 DNA reads TGTGCCAGCAGCCTCCGGACAGACCTCTGGGACACTGAAGCTTTCTTT. Translating gives CASSLRTDLWDTEAFF.

J is TRBJ2-2 and V is TRBV3-1; the D call may be TRBD1 or TRBD2 (5 bases each). The CDR3 has 16 residues. V dropped 3 bases and J dropped 0 bases, with 11 bases sitting between them. CDR1 and CDR2 from the germline V gene are LGHDT and YNNKEL (reference sequence). CDR3 residues: CASSHPGTANTGELFF. CDR3 coding DNA: TGTGCCAGCAGCCACCCCGGGACGGCGAACACCGGGGAGCTGTTTTTT.